This T cell receptor (beta chain) originates from a study of human thymus T cells. Donors consisted of healthy Finnish infants (having corrective surgery for congenital heart defects). A roughly 0.45-1 mL peripheral blood aliquot was taken intraoperatively from four of eight donors. Details on this clone: Its target is not known.

Study-level points and caveats: Apparent skewing of V and J gene usage characterized both thymic and blood repertoires.

Generated by immunoSEQ multiplex PCR, the TCRdb table keeps only in-frame clones and is missing some. The repertoire consists of about 60,000 clones, with about 94% occurring once and the leading ten covering nearly 6%. The germline gives CDR1 MNHEY, CDR2 SMNVEV (reference sequence). The ends were cut back, 7 bases at V and 2 bases at J, with 15 bases in the middle. The CDR3 is 14 amino acids. The clonotype originates from a boy younger than two with a congenital heart defect but otherwise immunologically healthy. Sequenced input: blood. The chain joins TRBV27 to TRBJ2-7; a weak D match, TRBD2 (5 bases). Here the CDR3 DNA reads TGTGCCAGCAACCCCGCGGGCCAGACCTACGAGCAGTACTTC. The encoded protein is CASNPAGQTYEQYF.